This T cell receptor (beta chain) is from a study of identical twins. The CDR3 length is 15 residues. The V and J ends lost 3 bases and 0 bases respectively, with 10 bases between them. Germline values: CDR1 SGHTA, CDR2 FQGTGA. A universal primer site was added by template switching, and unique molecular identifiers were carried by the cDNA. TCRdb reprocessed the 5' RACE reads via MiXCR and lists one record per CDR3 protein. The sample has hundreds of thousands of distinct CDR3 sequences; about 20% are singletons. This sample also belongs to another study, concerning T cells expressing NK-cell markers. This second study says: Sorted CD3+CD56-NKG2C+, CD3+CD56+NKG2C- and CD3+CD56+NKG2C+ T cells were the source of the TCR beta repertoires. One of eight sequenced donors was HCMV-seronegative; the other seven were seropositive. No clear determination of HCMV specificity was made for expanded NKG2C+ T cell clones.

Sequencing was performed on PBMCs. This rearrangement joins TRBV7-3 to TRBJ2-3, with D maybe TRBD2 (5 bases). The receptor's source is a woman aged 18-29 years in good health. The CDR3 protein is CASSFSLASTDTQYF. Here the CDR3 DNA reads TGTGCCAGCAGCTTCTCGCTAGCTAGCACAGATACGCAGTATTTT.